This T cell receptor beta chain appears in the sequencing data of a study of blood T cell repertoires in COVID-19. Per germline, CDR1 SEHNR and CDR2 FQNEAQ (reference sequence). The ends were cut back, 3 bases at V and 0 bases at J, with 8 bases in the middle. The CDR3 is made up of 14 amino acids. In assigning cohorts, the study relied on participant-reported clinical history. TCRdb's copy holds only in-frame clones and misses some; the assay was immunoSEQ multiplex PCR. The sample shows more than 300,000 clones, roughly 85% of them seen only once. Source material: PBMCs or T cells enriched from blood (not recorded which). This chain uses TRBV7-9 with TRBJ2-5, with unresolved D. The TCR sequence derives from a woman in her 30s who had recovered from COVID-19. The CDR3 loop reads CASSLATDQETQYF. In nucleotides, the CDR3 is TGTGCCAGCAGCTTGGCGACTGACCAAGAGACCCAGTACTTC.